A selection of T cell receptor beta chains follows, all from one sample in a study of shared clonotypes between healthy human individuals. TCRdb's table, derived via immunoSEQ multiplex PCR, lists solely in-frame clones and lacks some. Among about 870,000 clones, 80% to 95% were seen once, and the ten largest hold under 30%. Specimen: naive CD8+ T cells sorted from blood. The receptor source for this set is a man aged 25-45 years in good health. The CDR3 runs from the conserved cysteine through the conserved F or W. D genes are given only for firm matches. The listing skips clone size in some rows; elsewhere it reads once, few, many or a size class.

V gene	clone size	D gene	J gene	CDR3 protein	CDR3 DNA
TRBV2	once	NA	TRBJ1-4	CASTGIGEKLFF	TGTGCCAGCACAGGGATCGGAGAAAAACTGTTTTTT
TRBV5-5	NA	TRBD1	TRBJ1-4	CASSLTGGGGREKLFF	TGTGCCAGCAGCCTTACAGGGGGCGGAGGGCGGGAAAAACTGTTTTTT
TRBV5-6	NA	NA	TRBJ2-5	CASSIDVQETQYF	TGTGCCAGCAGCATTGACGTCCAAGAGACCCAGTACTTC
TRBV7-9	NA	NA	TRBJ1-5	CASSRGNQPQHF	TGTGCCAGCAGCCGAGGAAATCAGCCCCAGCATTTT
TRBV6-1	once	NA	TRBJ2-1	CASSPTGSYNEQFF	TGTGCCAGCAGTCCCACGGGCTCCTACAATGAGCAGTTCTTC
TRBV9	NA	TRBD2	TRBJ2-7	CASSRTGGYEQYF	TGTGCCAGCAGCCGTACGGGGGGGTACGAGCAGTACTTC
TRBV7-6	NA	TRBD1	TRBJ2-1	CASRGQGTGYNEQFF	TGTGCCAGCAGGGGACAGGGGACGGGCTACAATGAGCAGTTCTTC
TRBV28	NA	NA	TRBJ2-1	CASSFRVATSHNEQFF	TGTGCCAGCAGTTTTCGGGTAGCTACCTCTCACAATGAGCAGTTCTTC
TRBV27	NA	NA	TRBJ2-3	CASSSLLGDTQYF	TGTGCCAGCAGTTCACTGCTTGGAGATACGCAGTATTTT
TRBV27	NA	NA	TRBJ1-1	CASSLSMTGMTEAFF	TGTGCCAGCAGTTTATCTATGACAGGAATGACTGAAGCTTTCTTT
TRBV27	NA	NA	TRBJ2-7	CASSYGFGSYEQYF	TGTGCCAGCAGTTATGGTTTTGGCTCCTACGAGCAGTACTTC
TRBV27	NA	NA	TRBJ1-1	CASSFRKAREAFF	TGTGCCAGCAGTTTTAGGAAAGCCCGTGAAGCTTTCTTT
TRBV9	NA	TRBD2	TRBJ2-5	CASSAGLAGVYQETQYF	TGTGCCAGCAGCGCGGGACTAGCGGGAGTATATCAAGAGACCCAGTACTTC
TRBV6-5	NA	NA	TRBJ1-3	CASSYSTRASGNTIYF	TGTGCCAGCAGTTACTCGACCAGGGCCTCTGGAAACACCATATATTTT
TRBV5-1	NA	NA	TRBJ2-5	CASRDTQETQYF	TGCGCCAGCAGAGACACCCAAGAGACCCAGTACTTC
TRBV5-6	NA	TRBD1	TRBJ2-5	CASSAGQGGRETQYF	TGTGCCAGCAGCGCGGGACAGGGGGGGCGAGAGACCCAGTACTTC
TRBV7-9	NA	NA	TRBJ2-5	CASSLVAGDGHQETQYF	TGTGCCAGCAGCTTAGTCGCTGGGGATGGACATCAAGAGACCCAGTACTTC
TRBV7-2	NA	TRBD2	TRBJ2-2	CASSLPRLAPNTGELFF	TGTGCCAGCAGCTTACCGCGACTAGCGCCGAACACCGGGGAGCTGTTTTTT
TRBV2	NA	TRBD1	TRBJ2-1	CASSERLGTERSSYNEQFF	TGTGCCAGCAGTGAGCGCCTCGGGACAGAGCGTAGCTCCTACAATGAGCAGTTCTTC
TRBV9	NA	NA	TRBJ2-7	CASSRDYEQYF	TGTGCCAGCAGCCGGGATTACGAGCAGTACTTC
TRBV5-1	NA	TRBD2	TRBJ2-5	CASSLQLAGGPEETQYF	TGCGCCAGCAGCTTACAACTAGCGGGAGGGCCCGAGGAGACCCAGTACTTC
TRBV28	NA	TRBD2	TRBJ2-7	CASSLLAGGSYEQYF	TGTGCCAGCAGTTTATTAGCGGGAGGATCCTACGAGCAGTACTTC
TRBV6-6	NA	NA	TRBJ1-5	CASSSPVEEDNQPQHF	TGTGCCAGCAGTTCCCCAGTCGAAGAAGACAATCAGCCCCAGCATTTT
TRBV7-9	once	TRBD1	TRBJ2-3	CASSHSTGFQDTQYF	TGTGCCAGCAGCCATTCGACAGGGTTTCAAGATACGCAGTATTTT
TRBV2	NA	NA	TRBJ1-2	CASSVAPGDPNYGYTF	TGTGCCAGCAGTGTGGCCCCAGGGGACCCTAACTATGGCTACACCTTC
TRBV12-2	NA	NA	TRBJ2-1	CASRFCHSAYYEISSYNEQFF	TGTGCAAGTCGCTTTTGCCATTCGGCTTATTATGAGATAAGCTCCTACAATGAGCAGTTCTTC
TRBV5-6	NA	NA	TRBJ2-7	CASSFGRSSYEQYF	TGTGCCAGCAGCTTCGGACGGAGCTCCTACGAGCAGTACTTC
TRBV7-3	NA	NA	TRBJ2-3	CASSFAGRYPTDTQYF	TGTGCCAGCAGCTTTGCCGGGAGATATCCCACAGATACGCAGTATTTT
TRBV27	NA	NA	TRBJ2-1	CASSLSPYRKEQFF	TGTGCCAGCAGTTTATCCCCCTACAGGAAGGAGCAGTTCTTC
TRBV19	NA	TRBD2	TRBJ2-7	CASSGLAGEEQYF	TGTGCCAGTAGCGGACTAGCGGGAGAAGAGCAGTACTTC
TRBV21-1	NA	NA	TRBJ2-7	CASSILSGFDSYEQYF	TGTGCCAGCAGCATTCTGTCAGGGTTCGACTCCTACGAGCAGTACTTC
TRBV7-9	NA	TRBD1	TRBJ1-2	CASSLSDRGQGYGYTF	TGTGCCAGCAGCCTCTCGGACAGGGGGCAGGGCTATGGCTACACCTTC
TRBV28	NA	NA	TRBJ2-7	CASSLPAYEQYF	TGTGCCAGCAGTTTACCTGCCTACGAGCAGTACTTC
TRBV5-1	NA	NA	TRBJ2-7	CASSLEAGIVHEQYF	TGCGCCAGCAGCTTGGAGGCGGGAATTGTCCACGAGCAGTACTTC
TRBV4-3	NA	TRBD2	TRBJ2-1	CASSQDSGTSGSNEQFF	TGCGCCAGCAGCCAGGACAGCGGGACTAGCGGGAGCAATGAGCAGTTCTTC
TRBV5-1	once	TRBD1	TRBJ2-5	CASNDRGVNQETQYF	TGCGCCAGCAACGACAGGGGGGTAAACCAAGAGACCCAGTACTTC
TRBV5-1	NA	TRBD1	TRBJ2-7	CASSKTGTGGSAGAYEQYF	TGCGCCAGCAGCAAGACCGGGACAGGGGGATCAGCGGGAGCCTACGAGCAGTACTTC
TRBV27	NA	NA	TRBJ2-7	CASRPDSSYEQYF	TGTGCCAGCAGGCCGGACAGCTCCTACGAGCAGTACTTC
TRBV2	NA	NA	TRBJ1-3	CASSHEGWPGAGNTIYF	TGTGCCAGCAGTCACGAAGGGTGGCCAGGAGCTGGAAACACCATATATTTT
TRBV6-1	NA	TRBD1	TRBJ2-7	CASSAGTGTYEQYF	TGTGCCAGCAGTGCGGGGACAGGCACCTACGAGCAGTACTTC
TRBV6-5	NA	NA	TRBJ2-1	CASSYRPNSYNEQFF	TGTGCCAGCAGTTACCGTCCCAACAGCTACAATGAGCAGTTCTTC
TRBV7-6	once	TRBD1	TRBJ2-7	CASSLGWGQNSYEQYF	TGTGCCAGCAGCTTGGGTTGGGGACAGAACTCATACGAGCAGTACTTC
TRBV7-9	once	NA	TRBJ2-1	CASSSQDTSSYNEQFF	TGTGCCAGCAGCTCCCAGGACACGAGCTCCTACAATGAGCAGTTCTTC
TRBV11-3	NA	NA	TRBJ2-7	CASDRPPFEEQLSSYEQYF	TGTGCCAGCGACAGGCCGCCATTTGAAGAACAACTAAGCTCCTACGAGCAGTACTTC
TRBV7-9	NA	NA	TRBJ2-5	CASSLERDQETQYF	TGTGCCAGCAGCTTAGAACGGGACCAAGAGACCCAGTACTTC